A single sample gave rise to the 7 T cell receptor beta chains below, sequenced in a study of OX40 agonist ivuxolimab in advanced cancers. The protocol used for the library was the immunoSEQ multiplex PCR assay. TCRdb holds this immuneACCESS table with in-frame rearrangements only. Some clones are missing; in checked studies, unresolved V genes explain under half, and the rest has no known cause. This sample gives just over 90,000 clones in total; about 92% of them show up just once. Clones ranked in the top ten supply approximately 3.6% of the sample. Specimen: CD4+ or CD8+ T cells sorted from blood, collected in a trial of the OX40 agonist ivuxolimab. The receptors derive from an adult with an advanced solid tumor such as melanoma, head and neck, liver or kidney cancer.

The V and J genes are TRBV5-1 and TRBJ2-1; D is perhaps TRBD2 (6 bases). V dropped 4 bases and J dropped 0 bases, with 11 bases sitting between them. Germline values: CDR1 SGHRS, CDR2 YFSETQ. The CDR3 loop spans 15 amino acids. CDR3 in DNA: TGCGCCAGCAGCCCCCCGGGGGTCTCCTACAATGAGCAGTTCTTC. Protein sequence: CASSPPGVSYNEQFF.

This clone was seen just once. The J gene is TRBJ1-4, the V gene TRBV7-8; tentative D call: TRBD1 (6 bases). V was clipped by 2 bases and J by 7 bases, with 14 bases between them. The CDR3 runs 15 residues. Germline assignment: CDR1 SGHVS and CDR2 FQNEAQ. The CDR3 loop reads CASSLNRDGGEKLFF. In DNA form, the CDR3 reads TGTGCCAGCAGCTTAAACAGGGACGGGGGTGAAAAACTGTTTTTT.

This chain joins TRBV7-8 and TRBJ1-5; no clear D gene. V dropped 1 base and J dropped 5 bases, with 6 bases sitting between them. Germline lookup yields CDR1 SGHVS and CDR2 FQNEAQ. CDR3 length: 13 residues. The CDR3 region is CASSLGSHQPQHF. The CDR3 DNA is TGTGCCAGCAGCTTAGGTTCCCATCAGCCCCAGCATTTT.

The chain couples TRBV7-8 to TRBJ2-7, with 9 bases matching TRBD1. J was trimmed by 5 bases and V by 5 bases; bases with no gene match: 7. There are 14 residues in the CDR3. Germline V gene data show CDR1 as SGHVS and CDR2 as FQNEAQ. Written as DNA, the CDR3 is TGTGCCAGCAGCCGGGGACAGGGTTTCGACGAGCAGTACTTC. This sequence encodes CASSRGQGFDEQYF.

CDR3 loop: CASSRRGLAGGTHSYEQYF. DNA for the CDR3: TGTGCCAGCAGTCGAAGGGGACTAGCGGGAGGGACCCACTCCTACGAGCAGTACTTC. The genes are TRBV13 and TRBJ2-7; 16 nucleotides line up with TRBD2. Trimming took 6 bases from V and 0 from J; bases not matched to a gene: 11. The CDR3 totals 19 residues. Germline lookup yields CDR1 PRHDT and CDR2 FYEKMQ (reference sequence).

For the CDR3, the DNA is TGCGCCAGCAGCTTGGCCCGGGGTCCATACGAGCAGTACTTC. This gives the protein CASSLARGPYEQYF. V and J are TRBV5-1 and TRBJ2-7; weak D call: TRBD2 (5 bases). CDR3 length equals 14 residues. In germline, CDR1 is SGHRS, CDR2 YFSETQ. V lost 0 bases, J lost 4 bases, and 11 bases lay in between.

This clone was seen just once. This chain links TRBV5-1 with TRBJ2-1; no clear D gene. The CDR3 covers 17 residues. V shed 2 bases and J shed 0 bases, with 15 bases lying between them. Germline assignment: CDR1 SGHRS and CDR2 YFSETQ. The CDR3 region has the DNA TGCGCCAGCAGCTTTTTGGTAGAAACCACCTCCTACAATGAGCAGTTCTTC. Translation gives CASSFLVETTSYNEQFF.